The clone carrying this TCR beta chain is a singleton in its sample. The CDR3 loop spans 18 amino acids. Repertoires were generated with immunoSEQ multiplex PCR, while TCRdb's copy carries only in-frame clones and drops some. The sample has about 160,000 clones, 85% to 90% seen once. This sample is drawn from a study of blood T cell repertoires in COVID-19. Sequenced input: peripheral blood. The sequence derives from a man older than 75 with acute or convalescent COVID-19. This chain links TRBV12-2 with TRBJ2-1; TRBD2, the table's D call, lacks a check against the DNA. TRBV12-2 is a pseudogene. The CDR3 sequence is CASRLDTLRESSYNEQFF. The CDR3 DNA sequence: TGTGCAAGTCGCTTAGACACTTTGCGGGAGAGCTCCTACAATGAGCAGTTCTTC.